This T cell receptor beta chain was identified in a study of post-analysis software for immune sequencing data. Study results and limitations: There were roughly 5 TRBV segments more frequent in patients than controls, and TRBV5-6, TRBV5-1 and TRBV20-1 were among them.

As to this clonotype: As yet, its antigen is unknown. This sequence may be a read error, since a much larger clone differs from it by one base.

Germline V gene sequence: CDR1 SGHRS, CDR2 YFSETQ. The CDR3 consists of 15 residues. Prepared TCR beta cDNA libraries contained unique molecular identifiers. TCRdb analysed the PCR reads with MiXCR anew, one entry per CDR3 protein. The sample has around 200,000 distinct CDR3 sequences, 29% seen once. Material: blood. This receptor was taken from a girl aged 2 to 17 with multiple sclerosis. V is TRBV5-1 and J is TRBJ2-1, with D tentatively TRBD1 or TRBD2 (6 bases each). The CDR3 nucleotides are TGCGCCGGCAGCTTGGAGGGGGGAGTATACAATGAGCAGTTCTTC. Its protein is CAGSLEGGVYNEQFF.